This is a list of T cell receptor beta chains from one sample in a study of T cells after yellow fever vaccination. TCRdb re-called the 5' RACE reads with MiXCR, one entry per CDR3 protein. The data contain a few hundred thousand distinct CDR3 sequences, roughly 6.8% of them singletons. The source material was PBMCs, sampled 35 to 50 days after the first yellow fever vaccination. Receptor source: a young man who received the YFV17D yellow fever vaccine. CDR3s include the opening cysteine and the closing phenylalanine or tryptophan. Each record gives: V gene, clone size, J gene, D gene, CDR3 protein, CDR3 DNA. A D gene is named only where the DNA matches it firmly. Rows give clone size only sometimes, using once, few, many, or a class for an expanded clone.

TRBV5-1,many,TRBJ2-2,.,CASSLGPDTHGELFF,TGCGCCAGCAGCTTGGGCCCAGACACCCACGGGGAGCTGTTTTTT
TRBV5-1,few,TRBJ1-4,.,CASRKGEAEKLFF,TGCGCCAGCAGGAAAGGGGAGGCCGAAAAACTGTTTTTT
TRBV6-5,.,TRBJ1-5,.,CASSSKAEQGSSNQPQHF,TGTGCCAGCAGTTCGAAAGCCGAACAGGGTTCGAGCAATCAGCCCCAGCATTTT
TRBV7-9,few,TRBJ2-7,.,CASSFSTGQYGYEQYF,TGTGCCAGCAGCTTTTCGACAGGACAGTATGGCTACGAGCAGTACTTC
TRBV20-1,few,TRBJ1-5,.,CSAPEGRGDNQPQHF,TGCAGTGCTCCCGAAGGGCGGGGGGACAATCAGCCCCAGCATTTT
TRBV12-3/TRBV12-4,many,TRBJ2-3,TRBD2,CASSPGLAVVF,TGTGCCAGCAGTCCAGGACTAGCCGTAGTGTTT
TRBV29-1,many,TRBJ2-5,.,CSVGVGGPYQETQYF,TGCAGCGTTGGGGTAGGGGGGCCGTACCAAGAGACCCAGTACTTC
TRBV4-1,many,TRBJ2-5,.,CASSRGETQYF,TGCGCCAGCAGCCGTGGAGAGACCCAGTACTTC
TRBV7-6,few,TRBJ2-7,.,CASSLEAGQGIYEQYF,TGTGCCAGCAGCTTAGAGGCTGGGCAGGGAATTTACGAGCAGTACTTC
TRBV12-3/TRBV12-4,.,TRBJ1-4,.,CASTPWGHEKLFF,TGTGCCAGCACTCCGTGGGGTCATGAAAAACTGTTTTTT
TRBV30,few,TRBJ2-1,.,CGGRGWSMNEQFF,TGTGGGGGCCGGGGGTGGAGCATGAATGAGCAGTTCTTC
TRBV5-1,many,TRBJ2-1,.,CASSLTGGEQFF,TGCGCCAGCAGCTTAACAGGTGGCGAGCAGTTCTTC
TRBV7-2,many,TRBJ1-3,TRBD1,CASGDRGNTIYF,TGTGCCAGCGGGGACAGGGGGAACACCATATATTTT
TRBV7-2,few,TRBJ2-1,TRBD2,CASSLAASGASYNEQFF,TGTGCCAGCAGCTTAGCCGCTAGCGGGGCCTCCTACAATGAGCAGTTCTTC